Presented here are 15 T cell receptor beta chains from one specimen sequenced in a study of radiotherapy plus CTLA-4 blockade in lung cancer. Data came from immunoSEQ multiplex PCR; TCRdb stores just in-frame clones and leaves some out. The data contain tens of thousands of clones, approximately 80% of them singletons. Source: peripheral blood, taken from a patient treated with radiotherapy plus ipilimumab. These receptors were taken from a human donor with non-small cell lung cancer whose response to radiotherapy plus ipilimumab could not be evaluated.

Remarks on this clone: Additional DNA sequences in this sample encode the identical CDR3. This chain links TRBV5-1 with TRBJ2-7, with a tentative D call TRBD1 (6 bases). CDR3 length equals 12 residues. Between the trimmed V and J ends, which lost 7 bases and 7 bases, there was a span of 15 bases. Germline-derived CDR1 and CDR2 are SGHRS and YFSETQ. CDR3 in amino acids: CASGEQGREQYF. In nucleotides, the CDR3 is TGCGCCAGCGGTGAACAGGGTCGGGAGCAGTACTTC.

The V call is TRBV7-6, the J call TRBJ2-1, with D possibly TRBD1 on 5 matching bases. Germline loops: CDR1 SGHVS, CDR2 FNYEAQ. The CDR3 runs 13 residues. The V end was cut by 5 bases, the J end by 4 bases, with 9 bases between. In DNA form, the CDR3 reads TGTGCCAGCAGCAGACAGATATACAATGAGCAGTTCTTC. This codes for CASSRQIYNEQFF. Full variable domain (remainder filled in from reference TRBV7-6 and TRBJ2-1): GAGVSQSPRYKVTKRGQDVALRCDPISGHVSLYWYRQALGQGPEFLTYFNYEAQQDKSGLPNDRFSAERPEGSISTLTIQRTEQRDSAMYRCASSRQIYNEQFFGPGTRLTVL.

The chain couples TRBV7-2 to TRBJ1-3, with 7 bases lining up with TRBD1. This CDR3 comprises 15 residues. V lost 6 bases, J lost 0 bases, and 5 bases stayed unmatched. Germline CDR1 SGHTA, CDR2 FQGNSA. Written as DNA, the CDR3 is TGTGCCAGCAGTATGGGACAGCACTCTGGAAACACCATATATTTT. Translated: CASSMGQHSGNTIYF.

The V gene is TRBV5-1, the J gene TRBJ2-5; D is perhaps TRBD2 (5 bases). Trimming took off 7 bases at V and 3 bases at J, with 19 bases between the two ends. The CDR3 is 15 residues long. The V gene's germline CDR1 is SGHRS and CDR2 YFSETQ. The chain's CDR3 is CASQLGGSLEETQYF. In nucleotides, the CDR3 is TGCGCCAGCCAACTAGGTGGTTCTTTAGAAGAGACCCAGTACTTC.

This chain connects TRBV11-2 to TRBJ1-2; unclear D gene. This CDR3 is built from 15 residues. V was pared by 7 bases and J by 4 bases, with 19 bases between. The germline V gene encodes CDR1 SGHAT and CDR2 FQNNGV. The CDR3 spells CASTPRVPEVYGYTF. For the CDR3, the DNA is TGTGCCAGCACCCCGAGGGTTCCCGAAGTCTATGGCTACACCTTC.

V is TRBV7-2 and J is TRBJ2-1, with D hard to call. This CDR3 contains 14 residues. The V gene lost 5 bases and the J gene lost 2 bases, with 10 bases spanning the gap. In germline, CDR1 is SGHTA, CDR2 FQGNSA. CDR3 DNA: TGTGCCAGCAGCCCCGACAAGCCCTACAATGAGCAGTTCTTC. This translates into CASSPDKPYNEQFF.

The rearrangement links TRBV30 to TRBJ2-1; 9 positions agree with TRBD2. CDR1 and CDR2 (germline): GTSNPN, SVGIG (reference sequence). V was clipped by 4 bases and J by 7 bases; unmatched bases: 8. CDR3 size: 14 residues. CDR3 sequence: CAWTGTSRLNEQFF. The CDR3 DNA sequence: TGTGCCTGGACCGGGACTAGCCGATTGAATGAGCAGTTCTTC.

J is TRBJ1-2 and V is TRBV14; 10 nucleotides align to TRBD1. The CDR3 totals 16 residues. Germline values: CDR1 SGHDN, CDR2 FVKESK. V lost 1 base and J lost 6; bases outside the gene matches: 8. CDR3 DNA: TGTGCCAGCAGCCAAGTTTATGACAGGGGGCTGGATGGCTACACCTTC. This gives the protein CASSQVYDRGLDGYTF.

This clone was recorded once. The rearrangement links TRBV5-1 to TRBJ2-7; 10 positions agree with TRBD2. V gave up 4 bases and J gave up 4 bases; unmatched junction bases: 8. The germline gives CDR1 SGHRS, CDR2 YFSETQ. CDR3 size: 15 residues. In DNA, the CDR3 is TGCGCCAGCAGCCTATCTAGCGGGAGTGGATACGAGCAGTACTTC. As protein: CASSLSSGSGYEQYF.

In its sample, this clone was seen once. CDR3: CASSLGTGGVYEQYF. In nucleotides, the CDR3 is TGCGCCAGCAGCCTTGGAACAGGGGGTGTCTACGAGCAGTACTTC. V gene TRBV5-1 combines with J gene TRBJ2-7, with 8 bases lining up with TRBD1. Germline V gene lookup returns CDR1 SGHRS and CDR2 YFSETQ. There are 15 residues in the CDR3. Losses at the gene ends were 4 bases for V and 3 bases for J; bases not matched to a gene: 9.

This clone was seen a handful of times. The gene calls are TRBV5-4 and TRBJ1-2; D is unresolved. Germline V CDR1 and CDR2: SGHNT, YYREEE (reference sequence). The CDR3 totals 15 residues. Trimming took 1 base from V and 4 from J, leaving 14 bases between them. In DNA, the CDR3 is TGTGCCAGCAGCTTGCGGGGAGCTTCCTTCTATGGCTACACCTTC. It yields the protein CASSLRGASFYGYTF.

For the CDR3, the DNA is TGTGCCAGCACCTTCTCTCCTTATGGCTACACCTTC. It codes for CASTFSPYGYTF. V is TRBV5-8 and J is TRBJ1-2; D unclear. Trimming removed 6 bases at V and 5 bases at J, with 11 bases between. In germline, CDR1 is SGHTS, CDR2 YDEGEE. The CDR3 totals 12 residues.

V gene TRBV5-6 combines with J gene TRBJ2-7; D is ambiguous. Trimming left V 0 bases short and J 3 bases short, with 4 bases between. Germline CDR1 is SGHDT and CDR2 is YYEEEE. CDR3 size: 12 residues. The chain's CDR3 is CASSLAYYEQYF. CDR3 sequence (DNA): TGTGCCAGCAGCTTGGCTTACTACGAGCAGTACTTC.

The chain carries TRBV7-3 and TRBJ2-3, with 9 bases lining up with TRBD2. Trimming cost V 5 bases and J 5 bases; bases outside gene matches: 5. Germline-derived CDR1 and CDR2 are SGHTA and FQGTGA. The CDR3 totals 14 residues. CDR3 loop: CASSSSGSGDTQYF. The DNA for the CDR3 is TGTGCCAGCAGCAGTAGCGGGAGTGGAGATACGCAGTATTTT. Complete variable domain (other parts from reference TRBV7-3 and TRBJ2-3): GAGVSQTPSNKVTEKGKYVELRCDPISGHTALYWYRQSLGQGPEFLIYFQGTGAADDSGLPNDRFFAVRPEGSVSTLKIQRTERGDSAVYLCASSSSGSGDTQYFGPGTRLTVL.

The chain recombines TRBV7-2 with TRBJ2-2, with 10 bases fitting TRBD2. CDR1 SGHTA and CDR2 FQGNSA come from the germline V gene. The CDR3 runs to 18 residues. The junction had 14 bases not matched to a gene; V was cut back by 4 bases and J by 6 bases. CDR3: CASSSGLALPKDPGELFF. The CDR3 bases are TGTGCCAGCAGCTCGGGACTAGCGCTGCCCAAAGATCCCGGGGAGCTGTTTTTT.